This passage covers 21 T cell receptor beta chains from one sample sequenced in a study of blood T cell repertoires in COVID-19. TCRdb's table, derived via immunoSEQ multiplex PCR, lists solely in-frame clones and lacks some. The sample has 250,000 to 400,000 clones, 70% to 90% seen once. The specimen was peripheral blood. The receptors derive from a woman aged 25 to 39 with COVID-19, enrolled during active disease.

CDR3: CASSQVIQGATEAFF. The CDR3 DNA reads as TGCGCCAGCAGCCAAGTTATCCAGGGGGCCACTGAAGCTTTCTTT. The V call is TRBV4-1, the J call TRBJ1-1; 8 nucleotides match TRBD1. This CDR3 has 15 amino acids. Trimming cost V 1 base and J 4 bases; bases outside gene matches: 5. Germline-derived CDR1 and CDR2 are MGHRA and YSYEKL.

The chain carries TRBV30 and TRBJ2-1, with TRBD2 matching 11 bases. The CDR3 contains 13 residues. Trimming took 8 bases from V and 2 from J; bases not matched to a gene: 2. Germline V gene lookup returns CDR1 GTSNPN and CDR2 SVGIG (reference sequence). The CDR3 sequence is CAGTSGPYNEQFF. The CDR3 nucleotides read TGTGCCGGGACTAGCGGTCCCTACAATGAGCAGTTCTTC. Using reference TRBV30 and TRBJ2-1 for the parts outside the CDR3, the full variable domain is SQTIHQWPATLVQPVGSPLSLECTVEGTSNPNLYWYRQAAGRGLQLLFYSVGIGQISSEVPQNLSASRPQDRQFILSSKKLLLSDSGFYLCAGTSGPYNEQFFGPGTRLTVL.

The CDR3 DNA reads TGTGCCAGCAGTGAAGCTCCCAGACAGGCCGATAATTCACCCCTCCACTTT. Amino acids: CASSEAPRQADNSPLHF. This chain uses TRBV6-1 with TRBJ1-6, with D possibly matching TRBD1 (6 bases). CDR3 length: 17 residues. Germline V lookup: CDR1 MNHNS, CDR2 SASEGT. With 0 bases removed from V and 5 bases from J, the gap between germline ends came to 14 bases.

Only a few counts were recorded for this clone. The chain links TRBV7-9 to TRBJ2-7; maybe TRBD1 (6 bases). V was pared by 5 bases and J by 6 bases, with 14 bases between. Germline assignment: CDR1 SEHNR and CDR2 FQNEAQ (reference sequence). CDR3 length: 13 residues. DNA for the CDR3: TGTGCCAGCAGCCCACGGGACATTGCCGAGCAGTACTTC. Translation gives CASSPRDIAEQYF.

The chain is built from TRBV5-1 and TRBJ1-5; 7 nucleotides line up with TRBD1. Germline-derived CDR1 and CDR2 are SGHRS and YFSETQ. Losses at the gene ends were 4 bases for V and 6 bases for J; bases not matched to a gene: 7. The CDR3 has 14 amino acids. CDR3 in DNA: TGCGCCAGCAGCCCCGACAGGGTAGGTCAGCCCCAGCATTTT. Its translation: CASSPDRVGQPQHF.

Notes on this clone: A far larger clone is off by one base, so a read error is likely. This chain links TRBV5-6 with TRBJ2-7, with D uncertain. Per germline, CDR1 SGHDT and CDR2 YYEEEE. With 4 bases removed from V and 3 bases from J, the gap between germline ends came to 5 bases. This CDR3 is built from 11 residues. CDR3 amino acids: CASSQNYEQYF. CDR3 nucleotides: TGTGCCAGCAGCCAGAACTACGAGCAGTACTTC.

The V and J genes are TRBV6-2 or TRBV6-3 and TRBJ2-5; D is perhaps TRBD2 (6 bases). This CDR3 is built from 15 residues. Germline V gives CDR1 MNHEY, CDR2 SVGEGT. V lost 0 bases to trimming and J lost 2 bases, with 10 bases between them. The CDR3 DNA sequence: TGTGCCAGCAGTTACTCACGGGGGTTACAAGAGACCCAGTACTTC. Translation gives CASSYSRGLQETQYF.

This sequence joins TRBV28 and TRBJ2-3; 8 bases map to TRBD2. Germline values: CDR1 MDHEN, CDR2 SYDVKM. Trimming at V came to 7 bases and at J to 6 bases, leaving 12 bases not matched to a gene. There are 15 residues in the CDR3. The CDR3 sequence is CASTLTGGLGDTQYF. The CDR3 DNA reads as TGTGCCAGCACCCTAACGGGGGGGCTCGGGGATACGCAGTATTTT.

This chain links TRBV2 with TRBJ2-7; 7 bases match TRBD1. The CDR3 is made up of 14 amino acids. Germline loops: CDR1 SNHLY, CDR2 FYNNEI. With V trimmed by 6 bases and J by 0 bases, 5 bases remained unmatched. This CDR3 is CASSAGTVSYEQYV. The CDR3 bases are TGTGCCAGCAGCGCCGGGACAGTCTCCTACGAGCAGTACGTC.

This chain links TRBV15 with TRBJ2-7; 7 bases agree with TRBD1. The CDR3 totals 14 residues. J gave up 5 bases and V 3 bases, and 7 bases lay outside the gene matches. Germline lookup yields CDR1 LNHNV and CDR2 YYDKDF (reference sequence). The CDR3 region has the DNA TGTGCCACCAGCAGTAGACAGGGCTTCGACGAGCAGTACTTC. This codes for CATSSRQGFDEQYF.

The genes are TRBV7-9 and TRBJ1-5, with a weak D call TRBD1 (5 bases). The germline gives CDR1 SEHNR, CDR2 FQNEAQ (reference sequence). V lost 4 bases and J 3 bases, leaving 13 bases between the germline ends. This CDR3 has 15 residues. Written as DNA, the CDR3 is TGTGCCAGCAGCTGGGGCCTTTGCGACAATCAGCCCCAGCATTTT. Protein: CASSWGLCDNQPQHF.

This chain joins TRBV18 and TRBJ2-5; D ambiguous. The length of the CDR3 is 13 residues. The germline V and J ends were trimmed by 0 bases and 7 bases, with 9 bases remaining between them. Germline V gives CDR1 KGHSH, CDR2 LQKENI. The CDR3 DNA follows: TGTGCCAGCTCACCACCGCACCGGTCGACCCAGTACTTC. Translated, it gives CASSPPHRSTQYF.

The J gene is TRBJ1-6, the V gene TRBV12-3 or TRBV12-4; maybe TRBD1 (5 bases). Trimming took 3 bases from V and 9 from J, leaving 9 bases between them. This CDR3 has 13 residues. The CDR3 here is CASSLQGFSPLHF. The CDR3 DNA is TGTGCCAGCAGTTTGCAGGGATTTTCACCCCTCCACTTT.

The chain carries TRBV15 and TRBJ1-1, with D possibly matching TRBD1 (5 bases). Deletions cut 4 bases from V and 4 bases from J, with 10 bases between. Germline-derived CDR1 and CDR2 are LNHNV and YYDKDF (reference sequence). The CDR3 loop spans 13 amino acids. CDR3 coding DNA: TGTGCCACCAGCACAGGGTCGGTCACTGAAGCTTTCTTT. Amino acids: CATSTGSVTEAFF.

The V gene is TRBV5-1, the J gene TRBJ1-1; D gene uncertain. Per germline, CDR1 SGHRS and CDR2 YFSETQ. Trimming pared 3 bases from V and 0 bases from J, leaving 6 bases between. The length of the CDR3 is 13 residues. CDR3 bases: TGCGCCAGCAGCTCAAACATGAACACTGAAGCTTTCTTT. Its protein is CASSSNMNTEAFF.

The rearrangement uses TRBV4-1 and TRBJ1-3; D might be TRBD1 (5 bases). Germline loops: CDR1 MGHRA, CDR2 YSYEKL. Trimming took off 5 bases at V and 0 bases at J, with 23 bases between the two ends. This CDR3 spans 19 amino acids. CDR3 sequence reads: CASSVSPWQGRDSGNTIYF. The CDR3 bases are TGCGCCAGCAGCGTATCTCCATGGCAGGGAAGGGACTCTGGAAACACCATATATTTT.

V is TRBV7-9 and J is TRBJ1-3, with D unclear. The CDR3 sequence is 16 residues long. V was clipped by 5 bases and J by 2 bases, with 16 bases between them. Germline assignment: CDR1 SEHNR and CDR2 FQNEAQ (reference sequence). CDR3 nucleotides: TGTGCCAGCAGCCCCCGGACTCGCCGGCCTGGAAACACCATATATTTT. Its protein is CASSPRTRRPGNTIYF. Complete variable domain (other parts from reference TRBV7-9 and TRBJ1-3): DTGVSQNPRHKITKRGQNVTFRCDPISEHNRLYWYRQTLGQGPEFLTYFQNEAQLEKSRLLSDRFSAERPKGSFSTLEIQRTEQGDSAMYLCASSPRTRRPGNTIYFGEGSWLTVV.

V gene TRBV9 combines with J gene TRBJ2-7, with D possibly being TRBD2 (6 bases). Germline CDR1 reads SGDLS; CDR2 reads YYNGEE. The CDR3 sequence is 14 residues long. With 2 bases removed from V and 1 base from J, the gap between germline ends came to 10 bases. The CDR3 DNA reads TGTGCCAGCAGCGTGGGGACTTATTCCTACGAGCAGTACTTC. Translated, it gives CASSVGTYSYEQYF.

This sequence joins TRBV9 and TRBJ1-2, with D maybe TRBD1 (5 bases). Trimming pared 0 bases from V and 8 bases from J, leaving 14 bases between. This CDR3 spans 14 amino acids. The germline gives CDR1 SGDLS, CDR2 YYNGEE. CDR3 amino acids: CASSVARGSGGYTF. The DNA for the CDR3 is TGTGCCAGCAGCGTAGCTAGGGGATCGGGCGGCTACACCTTC. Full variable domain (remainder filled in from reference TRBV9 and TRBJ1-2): DSGVTQTPKHLITATGQRVTLRCSPRSGDLSVYWYQQSLDQGLQFLIQYYNGEERAKGNILERFSAQQFPDLHSELNLSSLELGDSALYFCASSVARGSGGYTFGSGTRLTVV.

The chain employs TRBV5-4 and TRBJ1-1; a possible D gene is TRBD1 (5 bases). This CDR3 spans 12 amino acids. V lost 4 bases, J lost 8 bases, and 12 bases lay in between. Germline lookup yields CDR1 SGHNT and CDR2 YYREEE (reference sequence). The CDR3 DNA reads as TGTGCCAGCAGCACCGCAGGGTCCGAAGCTTTCTTT. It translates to CASSTAGSEAFF.

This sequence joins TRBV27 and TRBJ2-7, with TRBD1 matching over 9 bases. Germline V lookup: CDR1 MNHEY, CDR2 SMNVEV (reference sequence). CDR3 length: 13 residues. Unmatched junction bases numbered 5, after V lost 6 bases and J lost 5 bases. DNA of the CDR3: TGTGCCAGCAGATCCGGGACAGGGAACGAGCAGTACGTC. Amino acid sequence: CASRSGTGNEQYV.